This T cell receptor (beta chain) is drawn from a study of T-cell reconstitution after alpha-beta-depleted transplantation in children. Comment on this clonotype: Its antigen is not identified.

Whole-study results and caveats: Newly generated T cells supplied most T-cell counts and diversity one year post-transplant. As was reported, about two months after transplant, alpha-beta T cells came from several hundred expanded graft clones.

TCRbeta library preparation incorporated unique molecular identifiers. TCRdb reanalysed the PCR reads using MiXCR and keeps one entry per CDR3 protein. The table shows fewer than 550,000 distinct CDR3 sequences, with about 17% occurring only once. In germline, CDR1 is MGHRA, CDR2 YSYEKL. There are 14 residues in the CDR3. V trimming: 6 bases; J trimming: 5 bases; junction bases outside the gene matches: 5. This clonotype originated in a boy under two years old who had a stem cell transplant for Wiskott-Aldrich syndrome, so the T cells may come from the graft donor. The chain recombines TRBV4-1 with TRBJ1-2; TRBD1 matches 11 bases. The source was PBMCs, mostly from graft donor cells, collected 360 days after TCRalphabeta/CD19-depleted stem cell transplant. Written as DNA, the CDR3 is TGCGCCAGCAGAGGACAGGGGGCGGGATATGGCTACACCTTC. Amino acids: CASRGQGAGYGYTF.